The clone carrying this TCR beta chain has a handful of counts. Its antigen is as yet unknown. This CDR3 comprises 12 residues. From germline, CDR1 is ENHRY and CDR2 SYGVKD. V was trimmed by 0 bases and J by 3 bases, leaving 2 bases between them. The authors incorporated unique molecular identifiers into the TCR beta cDNA libraries. TCRdb passed the PCR reads through MiXCR, listing each CDR3 protein once. The repertoire holds under 650,000 distinct CDR3 sequences, with 40% to 50% as singletons. The data belong to a study of post-analysis software for immune sequencing data. Notes on the study in general: A handful of TRBV segments were significantly more frequent in patients than in controls. TRBV5-6, TRBV5-1 and TRBV20-1 were among these segments.

The sample taken for sequencing was blood. The receptor was isolated from a girl between 10 and 17 years old with multiple sclerosis. The chain links TRBV10-3 to TRBJ2-5; D is unresolved. The CDR3: CAISESEETQYF. Written as DNA, the CDR3 is TGTGCCATCAGTGAGTCTGAAGAGACCCAGTACTTC.